This is a list of T cell receptor beta chains from one sample in a study of T cell repertoires in cytomegalovirus infection. TCRdb used MiXCR to reprocess the reads, holding one entry per CDR3 protein. The sample holds about 530,000 distinct CDR3 sequences, around a quarter seen once. Material: PBMCs. The receptor set was obtained from a human donor in good health (CMV status not recorded). Some clones in this sample may be carry-over from other donors' samples. Each CDR3 is given with its conserved first and last residue. The D gene is left open where the match is weak. Rows give clone size only sometimes, using once, few, many, or a class for an expanded clone.

d_call: -; v_call: TRBV10-3; clone_size: -; j_call: TRBJ2-5; cdr3_aa: CATKGTSGETQYF; cdr3_nt: TGTGCCACCAAAGGGACCTCGGGAGAGACCCAGTACTTC
d_call: -; v_call: TRBV7-2; clone_size: many; j_call: TRBJ1-2; cdr3_aa: CASSSWTLGRANYGYTF; cdr3_nt: TGTGCCAGCAGCTCCTGGACCCTCGGCAGGGCTAACTATGGCTACACCTTC
d_call: -; v_call: TRBV28; clone_size: -; j_call: TRBJ1-5; cdr3_aa: CASSPHEGSGNQPQHF; cdr3_nt: TGTGCCAGCAGTCCTCATGAAGGGAGTGGGAATCAGCCCCAGCATTTT
d_call: TRBD2; v_call: TRBV6-2/TRBV6-3; clone_size: few; j_call: TRBJ2-2; cdr3_aa: CASRYLAGGWELFF; cdr3_nt: TGTGCCAGCAGATATCTAGCGGGAGGATGGGAGCTGTTTTTT
d_call: TRBD2; v_call: TRBV7-9; clone_size: -; j_call: TRBJ2-3; cdr3_aa: CASSKTSESTDTQYF; cdr3_nt: TGTGCCAGCAGCAAAACTAGCGAAAGCACAGATACGCAGTATTTT
d_call: TRBD2; v_call: TRBV7-2; clone_size: -; j_call: TRBJ2-1; cdr3_aa: CASTHARLAAYNEQFF; cdr3_nt: TGTGCCAGCACCCACGCCCGGCTAGCGGCCTACAATGAGCAGTTCTTC
d_call: TRBD1; v_call: TRBV7-9; clone_size: -; j_call: TRBJ2-5; cdr3_aa: CASSFRQGEETQYF; cdr3_nt: TGTGCCAGCAGCTTTCGACAGGGCGAAGAGACCCAGTACTTC
d_call: -; v_call: TRBV12-3/TRBV12-4; clone_size: few; j_call: TRBJ1-5; cdr3_aa: CASSMGPGQPQHF; cdr3_nt: TGTGCCAGCAGTATGGGACCCGGTCAGCCCCAGCATTTT
d_call: TRBD1; v_call: TRBV7-2; clone_size: few; j_call: TRBJ2-5; cdr3_aa: CASSQNGQGRETQYF; cdr3_nt: TGTGCCAGCAGCCAGAATGGACAGGGGAGAGAGACCCAGTACTTC
d_call: TRBD2; v_call: TRBV12-3/TRBV12-4; clone_size: -; j_call: TRBJ2-1; cdr3_aa: CASRDELAGGLSSYNEQFF; cdr3_nt: TGTGCCAGCAGAGACGAACTAGCGGGAGGCCTAAGCTCCTACAATGAGCAGTTCTTC